A single sample gave rise to the 8 T cell receptor beta chains below, sequenced in a study of OX40 agonist ivuxolimab in advanced cancers. Sequencing used immunoSEQ multiplex PCR; TCRdb keeps in-frame clones, though not all of them. Among about 80,000 clones listed, more than 90% were seen once. The input for sequencing was CD4+ or CD8+ T cells sorted from blood, taken in a trial of the OX40 agonist ivuxolimab. The origin of the receptors is an adult with an advanced solid tumor such as melanoma, head and neck, liver or kidney cancer.

This chain links TRBV27 with TRBJ1-3, with a tentative D call TRBD1 (5 bases). V gave up 8 bases and J gave up 10 bases, with 21 bases separating them. In germline, CDR1 is MNHEY, CDR2 SMNVEV (reference sequence). The CDR3 is 14 amino acids. The CDR3 region is CASAQLSAGTTIYF. The CDR3 bases are TGTGCCAGCGCACAACTCTCTGCGGGGACTACCATATATTTT.

The chain carries TRBV28 and TRBJ2-7; 9 bases fit TRBD1. The CDR3 sequence is 15 residues long. In germline, CDR1 is MDHEN, CDR2 SYDVKM. The trim removed 5 bases at V and 5 bases at J, leaving 10 bases unmatched. CDR3 DNA sequence: TGTGCCAGCAGTGGGCGCGGGACAGGGTACCACGAGCAGTACTTC. Amino acids: CASSGRGTGYHEQYF.

This sequence joins TRBV14 and TRBJ1-4, with D possibly TRBD1 on 5 matching bases. This CDR3 is built from 14 residues. Germline assignment: CDR1 SGHDN and CDR2 FVKESK. V was pared by 4 bases and J by 8 bases, with 14 bases between. The CDR3 loop reads CASSPGLRKEKLFF. The CDR3 coding sequence is TGTGCCAGCAGCCCGGGACTGAGAAAGGAAAAACTGTTTTTT.

J is TRBJ2-6 and V is TRBV28; D possibly matches TRBD1 or TRBD2 (5 bases each). The CDR3 consists of 16 residues. The V end was cut by 6 bases, the J end by 0 bases, with 12 bases between. Germline CDR1 and CDR2: MDHEN and SYDVKM. DNA for the CDR3: TGTGCCAGCAGCCCTGATGGGGGCTCTGGGGCCAACGTCCTGACTTTC. This sequence encodes CASSPDGGSGANVLTF.

Only one count was recorded for this clone. The chain links TRBV5-1 to TRBJ1-1; D is ambiguous. The CDR3 consists of 16 residues. The ends were cut back, 2 bases at V and 3 bases at J, with 17 bases in the middle. Per germline, CDR1 SGHRS and CDR2 YFSETQ. The CDR3: CASSFHLPSGDTEAFF. CDR3 nucleotides: TGCGCCAGCAGCTTCCACCTACCCTCTGGGGACACTGAAGCTTTCTTT.

V gene TRBV9 combines with J gene TRBJ2-5, with 8 bases aligning to TRBD2. Germline V gene sequence: CDR1 SGDLS, CDR2 YYNGEE. The V segment lost 0 bases and the J segment 1 base; nucleotides outside the gene matches: 8. This CDR3 has 17 amino acids. CDR3 amino acids: CASSVVGSGVTQETQYF. CDR3 DNA: TGTGCCAGCAGCGTAGTGGGTAGCGGGGTTACCCAAGAGACCCAGTACTTC.

This clone was counted a single time. The chain links TRBV11-2 to TRBJ1-1, with TRBD1 matching 11 bases. Looked up from germline, CDR1 is SGHAT and CDR2 is FQNNGV. Trimming took 5 bases from V and 4 from J; bases not matched to a gene: 6. This CDR3 is built from 15 residues. In DNA, the CDR3 is TGTGCCAGCAGCAAGCGGGACAGGGGGGCCACTGAAGCTTTCTTT. Its translation: CASSKRDRGATEAFF. Filled out from reference TRBV11-2 and TRBJ1-1, the complete variable domain reads EAGVAQSPRYKIIEKRQSVAFWCNPISGHATLYWYQQILGQGPKLLIQFQNNGVVDDSQLPKDRFSAERLKGVDSTLKIQPAKLEDSAVYLCASSKRDRGATEAFFGQGTRLTVV.

The chain employs TRBV7-9 and TRBJ2-1; 9 bases fit TRBD2. Per the germline V gene, CDR1 is SEHNR and CDR2 is FQNEAQ (reference sequence). After removal of 1 base from V and 7 bases from J, the junction contained 5 bases not matched to a gene. The CDR3 is 15 residues long. Here the CDR3 reads CASSLGGRALNEQFF. The CDR3, as DNA: TGTGCCAGCAGCTTAGGCGGGAGGGCCTTAAATGAGCAGTTCTTC.